This T cell receptor beta chain was profiled in a study of CD8 T cells in Susac syndrome. This clonotype came up once. No antigen is known for it. Germline V lookup: CDR1 MDHEN, CDR2 SYDVKM. The CDR3 sequence is 14 residues long. Trimming removed 8 bases from V and 6 bases from J, with 17 bases in between. Random hexamers primed reverse transcription of about 0.5 to 1 ug RNA. Amplification of TCR beta CDR3 used immunoSEQ multiplex PCR across 54 Vbeta and 13 Jbeta. One entry per CDR3 protein results from TCRdb running MiXCR on the immunoSEQ multiplex PCR reads. Among over 150,000 distinct CDR3 sequences listed, roughly 92% were seen once. TCR beta sequencing covered blood CD8+ and CD4+ T cells. Relapsing-remitting disease, either stable or active, was present in the multiple sclerosis controls, who were treatment-naive patients. Study-wide points: As the study acknowledged, the number of individuals who were part of its TCR sequencing and HLA analysis was relatively small.

The clonotype was recovered from a human donor with multiple sclerosis. The sequenced material came from CD4+ T cells from PBMCs. The J gene is TRBJ2-1, the V gene TRBV28, with D possibly being TRBD2 (5 bases). This chain's CDR3 is CASGPSGFINEQFF. Written as DNA, the CDR3 is TGTGCCAGCGGCCCGTCGGGATTTATCAATGAGCAGTTCTTC. Supplemented by reference TRBV28 and TRBJ2-1, the full variable domain reads DVKVTQSSRYLVKRTGEKVFLECVQDMDHENMFWYRQDPGLGLRLIYFSYDVKMKEKGDIPEGYSVSREKKERFSLILESASTNQTSMYLCASGPSGFINEQFFGPGTRLTVL.